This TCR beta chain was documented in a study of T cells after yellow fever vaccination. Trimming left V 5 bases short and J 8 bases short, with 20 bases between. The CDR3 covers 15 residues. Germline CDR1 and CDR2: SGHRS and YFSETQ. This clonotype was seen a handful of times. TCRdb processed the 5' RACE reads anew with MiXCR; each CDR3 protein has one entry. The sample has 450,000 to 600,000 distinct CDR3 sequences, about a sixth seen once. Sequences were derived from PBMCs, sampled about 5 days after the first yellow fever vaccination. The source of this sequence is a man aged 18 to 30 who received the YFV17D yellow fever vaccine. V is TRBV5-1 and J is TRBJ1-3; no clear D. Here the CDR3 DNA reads TGCGCCAGCAGTCCTATGGCGGGAGAAAAGCACACCATATATTTT. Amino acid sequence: CASSPMAGEKHTIYF.